This T cell receptor beta chain is drawn from a study of blood T cell repertoires in COVID-19. Generated by immunoSEQ multiplex PCR, the TCRdb table keeps only in-frame clones and is missing some. This sample has 350,000 to 450,000 clones, with 85% to 90% found just once. The ends were cut back, 2 bases at V and 4 bases at J, with 11 bases in the middle. Germline V gene data show CDR1 as SGDLS and CDR2 as YYNGEE. The CDR3 contains 14 residues. This sequence was found in a woman in her twenties or thirties who had recovered from COVID-19. This sequence joins TRBV9 and TRBJ2-3; TRBD2 is a possible D gene (6 bases). The source material was PBMCs or T cells enriched from blood (not recorded which). The CDR3: CASSVGRWADTQYF. In nucleotides, the CDR3 is TGTGCCAGCAGCGTCGGGAGATGGGCAGATACGCAGTATTTT.